This T cell receptor beta chain was documented in a study of regulatory T cells in long-lasting Graves disease. Overall study: Graves' disease counted as persistent after over 5 years of antithyroid drugs with positive TSH receptor antibodies. Study outcomes and limitations: Whereas new patients shared 1,000 or so public clonotypes, persistent patients shared more, at 2,500 to 3,500. Persistent cases of Graves' showed reduced TCR diversity relative to newly diagnosed patients.

About this clonotype: Antigen specificity is unknown.

Time point specified: persistent/refractory GD, antithyroid drugs over 5 years with positive TRAb. RNA extracted from PBMCs served as the sequencing template. It was by American Thyroid Association guidelines that Graves' disease was diagnosed. With iRepertoire HTBI primers and Arm-PCR of CDR3 regions, TCR beta libraries were built. TCRdb used MiXCR to reprocess the multiplex PCR reads, holding one entry per CDR3 protein. This table has 600,000 to 850,000 distinct CDR3 sequences, 30% appearing once. Germline V CDR1 and CDR2: PRHDT, FYEKMQ (reference sequence). This CDR3 is built from 14 residues. With 4 bases removed from V and 3 bases from J, the gap between germline ends came to 13 bases.

The sequence derives from a female donor with Graves disease. The sample was peripheral blood mononuclear cells (PBMCs), taken when the disease was refractory, from a patient treated with antithyroid drugs. V usage is TRBV13 and J usage is TRBJ2-7, with D tentatively TRBD2 (7 bases). CDR3 DNA: TGTGCCAGCAGCTCGGTGAGGGGGGGCTACGAGCAGTACTTC. It encodes CASSSVRGGYEQYF.